These 27 T cell receptor beta chains were all obtained from the same sample, sequenced in a study of identical twins. In TCRdb, the 5' RACE reads were re-called with MiXCR into one record per CDR3 protein. The sample consists of just over 500,000 distinct CDR3 sequences, under 25% of them appearing once. In addition, the sample was reused for a study of T cells expressing NK-cell markers.

What was sequenced was CD4+ T cells sorted from blood. Source of these receptors: a woman in her late teens or twenties in good health.

This clonotype has only a few counts. The chain recombines TRBV7-3 with TRBJ1-1; no firm D call. V lost 5 bases, J lost 0 bases, and 10 bases lay in between. The CDR3 runs 14 residues. Germline V gene lookup returns CDR1 SGHTA and CDR2 FQGTGA. The CDR3 reads CASSQQRVNTEAFF. The CDR3 bases are TGTGCCAGCAGCCAACAGCGTGTGAACACTGAAGCTTTCTTT.

This clonotype was found many times. The chain's CDR3 is CASSPIRLRPDTQYF. DNA for the CDR3: TGTGCCAGCAGCCCCATTCGGCTTCGTCCAGATACGCAGTATTTT. The chain recombines TRBV6-1 with TRBJ2-3; D not certain. CDR3 length equals 15 residues. Per the germline V gene, CDR1 is MNHNS and CDR2 is SASEGT. Between the trimmed V and J ends, which lost 6 bases and 4 bases, there was a span of 17 bases.

This chain connects TRBV29-1 to TRBJ1-2, with D possibly being TRBD1 (6 bases). The CDR3 loop spans 14 amino acids. The V end was cut by 2 bases, the J end by 4 bases, with 14 bases between. The germline gives CDR1 SQVTM, CDR2 ANQGSEA. CDR3 in DNA: TGCAGCGTTGAAACAGGGTTTGAGGGCTATGGCTACACCTTC. Residues: CSVETGFEGYGYTF.

This sequence joins TRBV5-1 and TRBJ1-2; tentatively, D is TRBD1 (5 bases). The V end lost 4 bases, the J end lost 8 bases, and 15 bases lay between the germline ends. The CDR3 extends over 13 amino acids. Germline values: CDR1 SGHRS, CDR2 YFSETQ. The CDR3, as DNA: TGCGCCAGCAGCCCGATCCGAGGGGAGGGCTACACCTTC. Translated, it gives CASSPIRGEGYTF.

This clonotype appeared a few times. The CDR3 protein is CASSVAGIMNTEAFF. The CDR3 DNA reads TGTGCCAGCAGCGTAGCTGGGATCATGAACACTGAAGCTTTCTTT. The chain recombines TRBV9 with TRBJ1-1, with D unclear. Germline CDR1 is SGDLS and CDR2 is YYNGEE. The CDR3 sequence is 15 residues long. V lost 0 bases, J lost 0 bases, and 9 bases lay in between.

This clonotype was observed a handful of times. The genes are TRBV6-1 and TRBJ2-2, with 10 bases matching TRBD1. There are 14 residues in the CDR3. CDR1 and CDR2 from the germline V gene are MNHNS and SASEGT. V lost 9 bases and J lost 4; bases outside the gene matches: 5. The DNA for the CDR3 is TGTGCCAGGGGGGGACAGGGGCGCACCGGGGAGCTGTTTTTT. Translated, it gives CARGGQGRTGELFF.

The gene calls are TRBV7-9 and TRBJ1-5; maybe TRBD1 (5 bases). The V gene lost 5 bases and the J gene lost 0 bases, with 14 bases spanning the gap. The CDR3 has 16 amino acids. Germline loops: CDR1 SEHNR, CDR2 FQNEAQ (reference sequence). The CDR3, as DNA: TGTGCCAGCAGCCTCACCGGGGGGAATAGCAATCAGCCCCAGCATTTT. Translated: CASSLTGGNSNQPQHF.

This clonotype showed up many times. CDR3 DNA sequence: TGTGCCAGCAGCTATGACAGGGGTGGCTACACCTTC. Translating gives CASSYDRGGYTF. The gene calls are TRBV7-8 and TRBJ1-2, with TRBD1 identical over 8 bases. The germline V gene has CDR1 SGHVS and CDR2 FQNEAQ. With V trimmed by 4 bases and J by 7 bases, 2 bases remained unmatched. The CDR3 consists of 12 residues.

The genes are TRBV3-1 and TRBJ2-2; a possible D gene is TRBD1 (5 bases). The length of the CDR3 is 15 residues. Germline CDR1 reads LGHDT; CDR2 reads YNNKEL (reference sequence). Trimming pared 4 bases from V and 3 bases from J, leaving 12 bases between. The CDR3 DNA is TGTGCCAGCAGCCCCCGTGACAGTCACACCGGGGAGCTGTTTTTT. It translates to CASSPRDSHTGELFF.

This clonotype has more than one count but fewer than ten. This chain uses TRBV3-1 with TRBJ2-5; TRBD2 aligns across 11 bases. Germline CDR1 LGHDT, CDR2 YNNKEL (reference sequence). Germline trimming cut 7 bases from V and 5 bases from J; bases unmatched to any gene: 12. The CDR3 has 16 residues. The CDR3 coding sequence is TGTGCCAGCACCACAATCCTAGCGGGGGGTTACGAGACCCAGTACTTC. Residues: CASTTILAGGYETQYF.

This clonotype was seen more than once but under ten times. CDR3 sequence: CSASGYTSLGAEAFF. The CDR3 region has the DNA TGCAGTGCTAGCGGATACACCTCGTTAGGCGCTGAAGCTTTCTTT. The chain recombines TRBV20-1 with TRBJ1-1; D not certain. V was shortened by 3 bases and J by 6 bases, with 20 bases between the two germline ends. This CDR3 spans 15 amino acids. The germline gives CDR1 DFQATT, CDR2 SNEGSKA (reference sequence).

This chain links TRBV6-2 or TRBV6-3 with TRBJ2-1; 11 bases agree with TRBD2. The germline V gene has CDR1 MNHEY and CDR2 SVGEGT. This CDR3 has 16 amino acids. V shed 5 bases, J shed 10 bases, and the junction held 13 bases outside the gene matches. CDR3 protein: CASSRVAGGGAKEQFF. CDR3 DNA sequence: TGTGCCAGCAGTCGCGTAGCGGGAGGGGGGGCGAAAGAGCAGTTCTTC.

This clonotype was seen only a few times. The rearrangement joins TRBV7-2 to TRBJ2-1; D ambiguous. The germline V and J ends were trimmed by 5 bases and 5 bases, with 10 bases remaining between them. Looked up from germline, CDR1 is SGHTA and CDR2 is FQGNSA. The CDR3 is made up of 13 amino acids. The CDR3: CASSLRTDNEQFF. The CDR3 nucleotides read TGTGCCAGCAGCCTCAGGACGGACAATGAGCAGTTCTTC.

This clonotype occurred many times. CDR3 in amino acids: CSARDGRANEQFF. DNA for the CDR3: TGCAGTGCTAGAGACGGGAGGGCAAATGAGCAGTTCTTC. This rearrangement joins TRBV20-1 to TRBJ2-1; 8 bases are a match to TRBD2. Trimming removed 0 bases from V and 7 bases from J; junction bases left unmatched: 2. Looked up from germline, CDR1 is DFQATT and CDR2 is SNEGSKA (reference sequence). This CDR3 is 13 amino acids long.

V usage is TRBV20-1 and J usage is TRBJ2-7; no firm D call. Germline CDR1 DFQATT, CDR2 SNEGSKA (reference sequence). Trimming shortened V by 3 bases and J by 2 bases, and 8 bases separated the two germline ends. The length of the CDR3 is 12 residues. This CDR3 is CSARGSTYEQYF. In DNA, the CDR3 is TGCAGTGCTAGGGGCAGTACCTACGAGCAGTACTTC.

This clonotype has more than one count but fewer than ten. The J gene is TRBJ2-7, the V gene TRBV12-3 or TRBV12-4; D not resolved. Trimming took 5 bases from V and 6 from J, leaving 11 bases between them. This CDR3 comprises 12 residues. For the CDR3, the DNA is TGTGCCAGCAGTCCCCTATTAGGCGAGCAGTACTTC. Translating gives CASSPLLGEQYF.

A word on this clonotype: Compared with germline, one end of the junction differs, possibly owing to a read error. V and J are TRBV7-2 and TRBJ1-1; 8 bases are shared with TRBD1. The CDR3 sequence is 15 residues long. Germline loops: CDR1 SGHTA, CDR2 FQGNSA. The CDR3 loop reads CASSSFDRGRTEAFF. CDR3 bases: TGTGCTAGCAGCTCATTCGACAGGGGTAGAACTGAAGCTTTCTTT. The complete variable domain, with remaining parts taken from reference TRBV7-2 and TRBJ1-1, reads GAGVSQSPSNKVTEKGKDVELRCDPISGHTALYWYRQSLGQGLEFLIYFQGNSAPDKSGLPSDRFSAERTGGSVSTLTIQRTQQEDSAVYLCASSSFDRGRTEAFFGQGTRLTVV.

The chain joins TRBV4-1 to TRBJ2-3, with D perhaps matching TRBD1 (6 bases). This CDR3 contains 15 residues. Germline V gives CDR1 MGHRA, CDR2 YSYEKL. V was trimmed by 1 base and J by 1 base, leaving 9 bases between them. The CDR3 loop reads CASSQGGRGTDTQYF. The CDR3 coding sequence is TGCGCCAGCAGCCAAGGGGGGCGAGGCACAGATACGCAGTATTTT.

This clonotype was counted only a few times. The rearrangement joins TRBV7-9 to TRBJ2-7; 8 bases are a match to TRBD2. Per germline, CDR1 SEHNR and CDR2 FQNEAQ (reference sequence). V lost 1 base to trimming and J lost 1 base; unmatched junction nucleotides: 6. This CDR3 is built from 16 residues. The CDR3 loop is CASSLGRGARSYEQYF. In DNA form, the CDR3 reads TGTGCCAGCAGCTTAGGGCGGGGGGCGCGTTCCTACGAGCAGTACTTC.

The CDR3 region is CASSPLQGGWTEAFF. As DNA, the CDR3 is TGTGCCAGCAGCCCGTTACAGGGGGGTTGGACTGAAGCTTTCTTT. The chain couples TRBV11-2 to TRBJ1-1; 8 nucleotides align to TRBD1. The germline gives CDR1 SGHAT, CDR2 FQNNGV. The CDR3 loop spans 15 amino acids. The ends lost 5 bases at V and 5 bases at J; junction bases unmatched: 10. Combining the CDR3 with reference TRBV11-2 and TRBJ1-1 gives the whole variable domain EAGVAQSPRYKIIEKRQSVAFWCNPISGHATLYWYQQILGQGPKLLIQFQNNGVVDDSQLPKDRFSAERLKGVDSTLKIQPAKLEDSAVYLCASSPLQGGWTEAFFGQGTRLTVV.

This clonotype showed up just a few times. The rearrangement joins TRBV20-1 to TRBJ2-1; TRBD2 agrees at 9 bases. V lost 3 bases, J lost 8 bases, and 11 bases stayed unmatched. Germline V gene data show CDR1 as DFQATT and CDR2 as SNEGSKA (reference sequence). The CDR3 has 15 amino acids. The CDR3 sequence is CSARAISAGGYEQFF. The CDR3 DNA reads TGCAGTGCTAGGGCTATCTCAGCGGGGGGTTATGAGCAGTTCTTC.

This clonotype has just a few counts. This chain joins TRBV12-3 or TRBV12-4 and TRBJ1-2; D gene unclear. The V end lost 3 bases, the J end lost 7 bases, and 6 bases lay between the germline ends. This CDR3 is built from 11 residues. CDR3 amino acids: CASSFFGGYTF. The CDR3 DNA is TGTGCCAGCAGTTTTTTTGGTGGCTACACCTTC.

This clonotype occurred a few times. The chain carries TRBV9 and TRBJ2-3; the D gene is possibly TRBD2 (6 bases). The germline gives CDR1 SGDLS, CDR2 YYNGEE. The CDR3 length is 15 residues. Between the trimmed V and J ends, which lost 4 bases and 3 bases, there was a span of 15 bases. The CDR3: CASSKPGSNTDTQYF. As DNA, the CDR3 is TGTGCCAGCAGCAAACCCGGGAGTAATACAGATACGCAGTATTTT.

The genes are TRBV10-3 and TRBJ2-5, with 7 nucleotides matching TRBD1. This CDR3 comprises 13 residues. Germline V gene sequence: CDR1 ENHRY, CDR2 SYGVKD. The junction had 1 base not matched to a gene; V was cut back by 4 bases and J by 2 bases. The CDR3 here is CAISVGQQETQYF. CDR3 bases: TGTGCCATCAGTGTGGGACAGCAAGAGACCCAGTACTTC.

This clonotype turned up a few times. V usage is TRBV5-1 and J usage is TRBJ2-3; no firm D call. Trimming stripped 7 bases from V and 1 base from J, with 13 bases between. Germline CDR1 reads SGHRS; CDR2 reads YFSETQ. The CDR3 loop spans 14 amino acids. CDR3 residues: CASYEVPGTDTQYF. CDR3 bases: TGCGCCAGCTACGAGGTTCCTGGCACAGATACGCAGTATTTT.

This clonotype was seen a handful of times. The genes are TRBV4-2 and TRBJ2-1; D may be TRBD1 (6 bases). V lost 0 bases and J 5 bases, leaving 11 bases between the germline ends. The V gene's germline CDR1 is LGHNA and CDR2 YNFKEQ. This CDR3 has 15 amino acids. The CDR3 here is CASSQDYRADNEQFF. CDR3 coding DNA: TGTGCCAGCAGCCAAGATTACAGGGCCGACAATGAGCAGTTCTTC.

J is TRBJ2-6 and V is TRBV5-6; D gene unclear. The ends were cut back, 2 bases at V and 4 bases at J, with 13 bases in the middle. The CDR3 runs to 16 residues. Germline CDR1 SGHDT, CDR2 YYEEEE. The CDR3 loop reads CASSFTGEDGANVLTF. CDR3 nucleotide sequence: TGTGCCAGCAGCTTTACGGGTGAGGACGGGGCCAACGTCCTGACTTTC.